This T cell receptor (beta chain) comes out of a study of blood T cells in healthy people across ages. At the level of the study: Using template switching, researchers captured about one barcoded beta molecule for each two T cells. The study's findings and limits: Researchers report that TCR beta diversity correlated strongly with naive T cell percentage.

This clonotype has just a few counts. What it binds is unknown. The CDR3 is 13 amino acids. V was clipped by 6 bases and J by 7 bases, with 15 bases between them. A second PCR of 7 to 11 cycles used a sample-barcoded 5' primer and a J-beta primer mix. TCRdb used MiXCR to reprocess the 5' RACE reads, holding one entry per CDR3 protein. The sample includes more than 600,000 distinct CDR3 sequences, 25% of them seen just once. These same data were also listed under a study on T cells of mothers and their children. From that report: It was found that thymic selection shapes TCR recombination output similarly in related and unrelated pairs.

The TCR originated in a boy younger than 18 in good health. This chain connects TRBV12-3 or TRBV12-4 to TRBJ1-2, with D maybe TRBD1 (5 bases). Input material: blood. CDR3 loop: CASRRRDLGGYTF. Written as DNA, the CDR3 is TGTGCCAGCAGACGCCGGGACTTGGGTGGCTACACCTTC.